This TCR beta chain was retrieved from a study of blood T cells in healthy people across ages. Study-level points and caveats: Strong correlation linked observed beta diversity and percent naive T cells. Donor CMV infection status was unknown, possibly confounding age-related changes in expanded clonotypes.

Per sample, no less than 5 micrograms of total RNA were extracted. This CDR3 region has 15 residues. The germline V gene encodes CDR1 SGHTA and CDR2 FQGNSA. This clonotype has more than one count but fewer than ten. Its antigen is not known. The use of a sample-barcoded 5' primer and a J-beta primer mix characterized a second PCR of about 6 to 12 cycles. A single record per CDR3 protein comes from TCRdb applying MiXCR to the 5' RACE reads. Here the sample spans hundreds of thousands of distinct CDR3 sequences, roughly 25% being singletons. The same sample was also studied in work on T cells of mothers and their children.

The chain has TRBV7-2 and TRBJ2-1; D might be TRBD1 (6 bases). The J call may be in error: the DNA end matches TRBJ2-7 better. Source material: blood. The TCR comes from a boy aged 10-17 years in good health. The CDR3, as DNA: TGTGCCAGCAGCCAGGGGTCAGGGGCCAACTACGAGCAGTACTTC. Translated: CASSQGSGANYEQYF.